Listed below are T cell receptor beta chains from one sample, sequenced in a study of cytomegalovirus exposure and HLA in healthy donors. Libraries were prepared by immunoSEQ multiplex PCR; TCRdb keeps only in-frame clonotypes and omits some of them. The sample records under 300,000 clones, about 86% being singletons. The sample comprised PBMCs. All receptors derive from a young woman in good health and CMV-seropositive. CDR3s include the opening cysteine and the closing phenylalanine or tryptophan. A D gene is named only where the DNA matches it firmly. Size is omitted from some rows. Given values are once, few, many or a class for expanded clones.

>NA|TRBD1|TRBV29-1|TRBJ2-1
TGCAGCGTTACAGGGGGATCAGCCTACAATGAGCAGTTCTTC
CSVTGGSAYNEQFF
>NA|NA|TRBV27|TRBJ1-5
TGTGCCAGCAGTTCGTATCCAGGCAATTTCAATCAGCCCCAGCATTTT
CASSSYPGNFNQPQHF
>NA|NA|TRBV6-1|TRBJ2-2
TGTGCCAGCAGCGCCCTACAGTTCACCGGGGAGCTGTTTTTT
CASSALQFTGELFF
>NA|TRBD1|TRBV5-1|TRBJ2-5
TGCGCCAGCAGCTTTACAGGGGCCCAAGAGACCCAGTACTTC
CASSFTGAQETQYF
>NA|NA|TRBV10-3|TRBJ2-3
TGTGCCATCGGGCCAGGGATCTATACGCAGTATTTT
CAIGPGIYTQYF
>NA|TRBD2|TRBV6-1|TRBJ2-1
TGTGCCATCCTATGGACTAGCGGTAAATACAATGAGCAGTTCTTC
CAILWTSGKYNEQFF
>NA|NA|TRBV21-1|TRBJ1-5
TGTGCCAGCAGCAAAGTCACAGGAGATCAGCCCCAGCATTTT
CASSKVTGDQPQHF
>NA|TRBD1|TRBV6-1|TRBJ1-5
TGTGCCAGCAGTGCGACAGGGCCTATGCAGCCCCAGCTCTTT
CASSATGPMQPQLF
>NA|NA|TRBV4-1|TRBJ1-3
TGCGCCAGCAGATATCACAGGGACACGAGCTCTGGAAACACCATATATTTT
CASRYHRDTSSGNTIYF
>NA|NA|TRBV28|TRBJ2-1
TGTGCCAGCACACGCCGGACTCCCAATGAGCAGTTCTTC
CASTRRTPNEQFF
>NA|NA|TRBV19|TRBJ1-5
TGTGCCAGTAGCCTCGGGAGGGGCAGCAATCAGCCCCAGCATTTT
CASSLGRGSNQPQHF
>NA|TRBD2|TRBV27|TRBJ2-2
TGTGCCAGCAGTTTGGTGGGGGGGGCCGGGGAGCTGTTTTTT
CASSLVGGAGELFF
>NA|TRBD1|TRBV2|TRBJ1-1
TGTGCCAGCCTGCACGACAGGGTGTTCACTGAAGCTTTCTTT
CASLHDRVFTEAFF
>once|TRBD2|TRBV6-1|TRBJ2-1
TGTGCCAGCAGTGAGGGACTAAGCGGGAGGGTTTCCTACAATGAGCAGTTCTTC
CASSEGLSGRVSYNEQFF
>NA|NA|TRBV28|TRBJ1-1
TGTGCCATCTCGCAGGGGTTAACTGAAGCTTTCTTT
CAISQGLTEAFF
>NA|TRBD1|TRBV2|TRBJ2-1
TGTGCCAGCAGTGTTGGGACAGGGGGCCATGAGCAGTTCTTC
CASSVGTGGHEQFF
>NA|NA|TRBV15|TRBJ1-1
TGTGCCACCAGCAGAGCGGGCACTGAAGCTTTCTTT
CATSRAGTEAFF